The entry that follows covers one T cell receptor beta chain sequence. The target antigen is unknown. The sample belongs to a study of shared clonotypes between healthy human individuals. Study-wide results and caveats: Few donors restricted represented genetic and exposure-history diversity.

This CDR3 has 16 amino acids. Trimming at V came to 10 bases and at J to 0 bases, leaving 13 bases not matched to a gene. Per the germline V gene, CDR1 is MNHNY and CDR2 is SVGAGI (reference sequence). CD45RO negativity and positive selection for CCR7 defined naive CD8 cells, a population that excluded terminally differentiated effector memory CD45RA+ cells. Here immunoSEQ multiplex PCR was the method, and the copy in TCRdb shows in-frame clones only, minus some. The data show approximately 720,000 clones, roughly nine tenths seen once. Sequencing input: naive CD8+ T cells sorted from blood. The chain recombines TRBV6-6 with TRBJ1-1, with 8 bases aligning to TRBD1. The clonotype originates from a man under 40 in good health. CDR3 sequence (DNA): TGTGCCACCCGCGAGGGGGCAGGGGGCATGAACACTGAAGCTTTCTTT. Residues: CATREGAGGMNTEAFF.